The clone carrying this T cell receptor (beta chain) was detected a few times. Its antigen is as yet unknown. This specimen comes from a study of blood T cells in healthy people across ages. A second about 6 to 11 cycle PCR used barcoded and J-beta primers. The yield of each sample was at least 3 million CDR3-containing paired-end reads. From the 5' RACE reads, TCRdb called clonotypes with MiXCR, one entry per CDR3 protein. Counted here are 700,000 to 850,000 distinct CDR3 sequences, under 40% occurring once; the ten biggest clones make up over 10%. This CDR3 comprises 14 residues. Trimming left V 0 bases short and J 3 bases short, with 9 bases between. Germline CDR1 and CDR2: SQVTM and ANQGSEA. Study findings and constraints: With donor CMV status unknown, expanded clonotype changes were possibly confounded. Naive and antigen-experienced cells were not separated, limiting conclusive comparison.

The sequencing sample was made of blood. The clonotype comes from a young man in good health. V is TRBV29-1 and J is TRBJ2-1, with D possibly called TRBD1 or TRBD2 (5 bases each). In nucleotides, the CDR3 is TGCAGCGTTGAAGACCGGGACGGCTACAATGAGCAGTTCTTC. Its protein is CSVEDRDGYNEQFF.